One sample yielded the 7 T cell receptor beta chains listed below, sequenced in a study of T cells in Graves' hyperthyroidism and ophthalmopathy (dated by TCRdb to about 2019). To prepare the library, multiplex PCR was applied. The sequencing machine was an Illumina HiSeq 2000. The TCR beta CDR3 regions were amplified from RNA transcripts. A first-round RT-PCR of the TCR CDR3 used the HTBI primer set with the Qiagen OneStep RT-PCR kit. In-frame beta chains were kept once TCRdb had trimmed the public reads at Q25 with fastp and called clones with MiXCR. Each CDR3 protein gets just one entry, which takes the most common genes and DNA from the rows behind it. Here the sample has more than 300,000 distinct CDR3 sequences; roughly 18% occur a single time. The ten largest clones capture 40% of the sample. Specimen: blood. The receptors were gathered from a man younger than 35 with Graves' ophthalmopathy.

This clonotype was seen more than once but under ten times. CDR3 coding DNA: TGCAGCGTTGTGGTGAACACTGAAGCTTTCTTT. The encoded protein is CSVVVNTEAFF. The rearrangement joins TRBV29-1 to TRBJ1-1; D is uncertain. CDR1 is SQVTM and CDR2 is ANQGSEA in the germline V gene. Trimming stripped 4 bases from V and 0 bases from J, with 3 bases between. CDR3 size: 11 residues.

This clonotype was recorded at least ten times. The V and J genes are TRBV20-1 and TRBJ2-1, with D perhaps matching TRBD2 (7 bases). CDR1 and CDR2 from the germline V gene are DFQATT and SNEGSKA (reference sequence). V lost 3 bases to trimming and J lost 5 bases, with 14 bases between them. The CDR3 length is 14 residues. This CDR3 reads CSASWAGANNEQFF. The CDR3 nucleotides read TGCAGTGCTAGCTGGGCGGGGGCGAACAATGAGCAGTTCTTC.

This rearrangement joins TRBV28 to TRBJ1-5, with D possibly matching TRBD1 (5 bases). CDR1 and CDR2 (germline): MDHEN, SYDVKM. This CDR3 region has 13 residues. The ends were cut back, 7 bases at V and 7 bases at J, with 14 bases in the middle. CDR3 sequence: CASIPGFDQPQHF. The CDR3 nucleotides are TGTGCCAGCATTCCAGGGTTCGACCAGCCCCAGCATTTT.

This clonotype was picked up a small number of times. CDR3 coding DNA: TGTGCCACCAGTGATAGGTGGCGGAATGAGCAGTTCTTC. It yields the protein CATSDRWRNEQFF. The chain combines TRBV24-1 with TRBJ2-1; no firm D call. The germline V gene has CDR1 KGHDR and CDR2 SFDVKD. V was shortened by 3 bases and J by 7 bases, with 9 bases between the two germline ends. The CDR3 sequence is 13 residues long.

This chain links TRBV9 with TRBJ2-3; D might be TRBD2 (7 bases). CDR1 is SGDLS, CDR2 YYNGEE, per germline. The CDR3 has 15 residues. Trimming shortened V by 0 bases and J by 8 bases, and 16 bases separated the two germline ends. The CDR3, as DNA: TGTGCCAGCAGCGTAGAAGACGGGGGGCCCGGTACGCAGTATTTT. It yields the protein CASSVEDGGPGTQYF.

The V gene is TRBV7-3, the J gene TRBJ2-3; 7 positions agree with TRBD2. Unmatched junction bases numbered 6, after V lost 2 bases and J lost 1 base. Germline V lookup: CDR1 SGHTA, CDR2 FQGTGA. This CDR3 region has 16 residues. The CDR3 bases are TGTGCCAGCAGCTTAGGGTGGGCGGGGGGCACAGATACGCAGTATTTT. This sequence encodes CASSLGWAGGTDTQYF.

This clonotype appeared many times. CDR3 sequence reads: CASSTTSTDTQYF. For the CDR3, the DNA is TGTGCCAGCTCAACGACTAGCACAGATACGCAGTATTTT. This chain links TRBV18 with TRBJ2-3; D is ambiguous. Germline CDR1 reads KGHSH; CDR2 reads LQKENI. V gave up 5 bases and J gave up 0 bases, with 6 bases separating them. The CDR3 spans 13 residues.